These T cell receptor beta chains were read from a single sample in a study of blood T cells in healthy people across ages. TCRdb reanalysed the 5' RACE reads using MiXCR and keeps one entry per CDR3 protein. This sample has about 1 million distinct CDR3 sequences, with 45% found just once. Sample: blood. These receptor sequences come from a woman aged 55-75 years in good health. Each CDR3 is given with its conserved first and last residue. Fields, in order: clone size, V gene, J gene, D gene, CDR3 DNA, CDR3 protein. A D gene is named only where the DNA matches it firmly. The size entry is marked missing in some rows and otherwise reads once, few, many or a size class.

NA,TRBV6-5,TRBJ2-5,TRBD2,TGTGCCAGCAGTTACTCTCACGGGAGGGTAGAGACCCAGTACTTC,CASSYSHGRVETQYF
many,TRBV11-3,TRBJ2-3,TRBD2,TGTGCCAGCAGCTTAGGTCTAGCGGGAGCCACAGATACGCAGTATTTT,CASSLGLAGATDTQYF
NA,TRBV23-1,TRBJ1-1,NA,TGCGCCAGCAGTCAGCCCCCATACACTGAAGCTTTCTTT,CASSQPPYTEAFF
many,TRBV20-1,TRBJ2-1,TRBD2,TGCAGTGCTAGACCGGGACTAGCGGGTTACAATGAGCAGTTCTTC,CSARPGLAGYNEQFF
NA,TRBV7-6,TRBJ2-7,TRBD2,TGTGCCAGCAGCTTAGGGCGGGGGGGAGAATACGAGCAGTACTTC,CASSLGRGGEYEQYF
few,TRBV9,TRBJ2-1,TRBD2,TGTGCCAGCAGCGTAGATCCTAGCGGGGCCTTGGGCAATGAGCAGTTCTTC,CASSVDPSGALGNEQFF
NA,TRBV2,TRBJ2-1,TRBD1,TGTGCCAGCAGTTTGGGACAGGGGGGTCAGGGCGAGCAGTTCTTC,CASSLGQGGQGEQFF
few,TRBV27,TRBJ2-5,TRBD2,TGTGCCAGCAGTTTAGCTGCTAGCGGGAAAGGGACCCAGTACTTC,CASSLAASGKGTQYF
NA,TRBV9,TRBJ2-5,NA,TGTGCCAGCAGCGCCCATGTGGGGCAAGAGACCCAGTACTTC,CASSAHVGQETQYF
NA,TRBV25-1,TRBJ2-2,NA,TGTGCCAGCAAAGGGGTCGGCACCGGGGAGCTGTTTTTT,CASKGVGTGELFF
NA,TRBV11-1,TRBJ2-7,NA,TGTGCCAGCAGCTTAGCGGGCTACTCCTACAATGAGCAGTACTTC,CASSLAGYSYNEQYF
NA,TRBV10-3,TRBJ2-2,TRBD2,TGTGCCATCAGTGAGAGGCTAGCGGGAGCGGTCGGGGAGCTGTTTTTT,CAISERLAGAVGELFF
NA,TRBV10-3,TRBJ2-7,TRBD1,TGTGCCATCAGTGATGGGTCACCGGGACAGGGAGACGACGAGCAGTACTTC,CAISDGSPGQGDDEQYF
NA,TRBV5-1,TRBJ2-7,TRBD2,TGCGCCAGCAGCCGTTCCGGGACTAACCCCTACGAGCAGTACTTC,CASSRSGTNPYEQYF
NA,TRBV7-3,TRBJ2-5,NA,TGTGCCAGCAGCCAACAGGACAGTGAGCAGTACTTC,CASSQQDSEQYF
few,TRBV20-1,TRBJ2-5,TRBD1,TGCAGTGCCGCCCGACAGGGGGGTGTGGAGACCCAGTACTTC,CSAARQGGVETQYF
NA,TRBV7-3,TRBJ2-3,TRBD1,TGTGCCAGCAGCTTAATCGGCCGGGACAGGGGGCGCGGTGATACGCAGTATTTT,CASSLIGRDRGRGDTQYF
few,TRBV12-3/TRBV12-4,TRBJ2-6,NA,TGTGCCAGCACCTTCGGGGGTACTGGGGCCAACGTCCTGACTTTC,CASTFGGTGANVLTF
NA,TRBV20-1,TRBJ1-2,NA,TGCAGTGCTAGACCTGCGGGCAGGGCGGATGGCTACACCTTC,CSARPAGRADGYTF
many,TRBV2,TRBJ1-5,NA,TGTGCCAGCAGCGAGCGCGGGAATCAGCCCCAGCATTTT,CASSERGNQPQHF
NA,TRBV18,TRBJ2-1,NA,TGTGCCAGCTCTTATGGAGGGGAGACCCAGTTCTTC,CASSYGGETQFF
NA,TRBV10-1,TRBJ1-3,NA,TGCGCCAGCAGTGGGGACATCGGCTCTGGAAACACCATATATTTT,CASSGDIGSGNTIYF
NA,TRBV29-1,TRBJ2-1,NA,TGCAGCGTTGAAGATCCCGCAATTGTAGAGCAGTTCTTC,CSVEDPAIVEQFF
many,TRBV7-8,TRBJ2-7,NA,TGTGCCAGCAGCTCCCGGGACAACTACGAGCAGTACTTC,CASSSRDNYEQYF
NA,TRBV28,TRBJ2-1,NA,TGTGCCAGCAGTCCGACCCTAGGGTCCTACGAGCAGTTCTTC,CASSPTLGSYEQFF
NA,TRBV7-2,TRBJ2-4,NA,TGTGCCAGCAGCTTAGAGGCCTGGATTGAAATTCAGTACTTC,CASSLEAWIEIQYF
few,TRBV19,TRBJ2-7,NA,TGTGCCAGTAGTTGGGGGGGCCACGAGCAGTACTTC,CASSWGGHEQYF
NA,TRBV21-1,TRBJ2-1,NA,TGTGCCAGCAGCAAACTCCCTAGCAGGAAAGGGTGCTCCTACAATGAGCAGTTCTTC,CASSKLPSRKGCSYNEQFF
NA,TRBV20-1,TRBJ2-5,NA,TGCAGTTGTCTCCCCACTCCCAAAGAGACCCAGTACTTC,CSCLPTPKETQYF
NA,TRBV5-1,TRBJ2-4,TRBD1,TGCGCCAGCAGCCTGGGACAGGTTGGGGCCAAAAACATTCAGTACTTC,CASSLGQVGAKNIQYF
NA,TRBV12-3/TRBV12-4,TRBJ2-3,TRBD2,TGTGCCAGCACCTCCCCCTCGGGGACTAGCGGGAGATACAAAGGCACAGATACGCAGTATTTT,CASTSPSGTSGRYKGTDTQYF
NA,TRBV4-2,TRBJ2-7,NA,TGTGCCAGCAGCCAATTAGGGCAAGAGGGACTCTCCTACGAGCAGTACTTC,CASSQLGQEGLSYEQYF
many,TRBV9,TRBJ1-2,NA,TGTGCCAGCAGCGAACAGGATTCGAGCACCTATGGCTACACCTTC,CASSEQDSSTYGYTF
NA,TRBV29-1,TRBJ2-7,NA,TGCAGCGTTCCAACAAGACACGGCAGGTCTAGCGAGCAGTACTTC,CSVPTRHGRSSEQYF
NA,TRBV9,TRBJ2-7,NA,TGTGCCAGCAGCGTAGGCGGTGCGGGAAGCTACGAGCAGTACTTC,CASSVGGAGSYEQYF
NA,TRBV10-3,TRBJ2-7,TRBD2,TGTGCCATCAGTGAGAATGCTAGCGGGAGTTACGAGCAGTACTTC,CAISENASGSYEQYF
few,TRBV5-1,TRBJ2-7,NA,TGCGCCAGCAGCTTGGCCCCGGGAAAGGGCTACGAGCAGTACTTC,CASSLAPGKGYEQYF
few,TRBV9,TRBJ2-7,NA,TGTGCCAGCAGCGTAGCGCGGGACCCCGGTCGGGAGCAGTACTTC,CASSVARDPGREQYF
few,TRBV5-1,TRBJ2-7,NA,TGCGCCAGCAGCTTGGCCGGCTTGAACGAGCAGTACTTC,CASSLAGLNEQYF
few,TRBV11-2,TRBJ1-1,NA,TGTGCCAGCAGCTTAATATTCGGGGGGGAGGCGACTGAAGCTTTCTTT,CASSLIFGGEATEAFF
NA,TRBV7-2,TRBJ2-5,TRBD2,TGTGCCAGCAGCTTAGTGGGCAGCGGGAGGGTGAAGCAAGAGACCCAGTACTTC,CASSLVGSGRVKQETQYF